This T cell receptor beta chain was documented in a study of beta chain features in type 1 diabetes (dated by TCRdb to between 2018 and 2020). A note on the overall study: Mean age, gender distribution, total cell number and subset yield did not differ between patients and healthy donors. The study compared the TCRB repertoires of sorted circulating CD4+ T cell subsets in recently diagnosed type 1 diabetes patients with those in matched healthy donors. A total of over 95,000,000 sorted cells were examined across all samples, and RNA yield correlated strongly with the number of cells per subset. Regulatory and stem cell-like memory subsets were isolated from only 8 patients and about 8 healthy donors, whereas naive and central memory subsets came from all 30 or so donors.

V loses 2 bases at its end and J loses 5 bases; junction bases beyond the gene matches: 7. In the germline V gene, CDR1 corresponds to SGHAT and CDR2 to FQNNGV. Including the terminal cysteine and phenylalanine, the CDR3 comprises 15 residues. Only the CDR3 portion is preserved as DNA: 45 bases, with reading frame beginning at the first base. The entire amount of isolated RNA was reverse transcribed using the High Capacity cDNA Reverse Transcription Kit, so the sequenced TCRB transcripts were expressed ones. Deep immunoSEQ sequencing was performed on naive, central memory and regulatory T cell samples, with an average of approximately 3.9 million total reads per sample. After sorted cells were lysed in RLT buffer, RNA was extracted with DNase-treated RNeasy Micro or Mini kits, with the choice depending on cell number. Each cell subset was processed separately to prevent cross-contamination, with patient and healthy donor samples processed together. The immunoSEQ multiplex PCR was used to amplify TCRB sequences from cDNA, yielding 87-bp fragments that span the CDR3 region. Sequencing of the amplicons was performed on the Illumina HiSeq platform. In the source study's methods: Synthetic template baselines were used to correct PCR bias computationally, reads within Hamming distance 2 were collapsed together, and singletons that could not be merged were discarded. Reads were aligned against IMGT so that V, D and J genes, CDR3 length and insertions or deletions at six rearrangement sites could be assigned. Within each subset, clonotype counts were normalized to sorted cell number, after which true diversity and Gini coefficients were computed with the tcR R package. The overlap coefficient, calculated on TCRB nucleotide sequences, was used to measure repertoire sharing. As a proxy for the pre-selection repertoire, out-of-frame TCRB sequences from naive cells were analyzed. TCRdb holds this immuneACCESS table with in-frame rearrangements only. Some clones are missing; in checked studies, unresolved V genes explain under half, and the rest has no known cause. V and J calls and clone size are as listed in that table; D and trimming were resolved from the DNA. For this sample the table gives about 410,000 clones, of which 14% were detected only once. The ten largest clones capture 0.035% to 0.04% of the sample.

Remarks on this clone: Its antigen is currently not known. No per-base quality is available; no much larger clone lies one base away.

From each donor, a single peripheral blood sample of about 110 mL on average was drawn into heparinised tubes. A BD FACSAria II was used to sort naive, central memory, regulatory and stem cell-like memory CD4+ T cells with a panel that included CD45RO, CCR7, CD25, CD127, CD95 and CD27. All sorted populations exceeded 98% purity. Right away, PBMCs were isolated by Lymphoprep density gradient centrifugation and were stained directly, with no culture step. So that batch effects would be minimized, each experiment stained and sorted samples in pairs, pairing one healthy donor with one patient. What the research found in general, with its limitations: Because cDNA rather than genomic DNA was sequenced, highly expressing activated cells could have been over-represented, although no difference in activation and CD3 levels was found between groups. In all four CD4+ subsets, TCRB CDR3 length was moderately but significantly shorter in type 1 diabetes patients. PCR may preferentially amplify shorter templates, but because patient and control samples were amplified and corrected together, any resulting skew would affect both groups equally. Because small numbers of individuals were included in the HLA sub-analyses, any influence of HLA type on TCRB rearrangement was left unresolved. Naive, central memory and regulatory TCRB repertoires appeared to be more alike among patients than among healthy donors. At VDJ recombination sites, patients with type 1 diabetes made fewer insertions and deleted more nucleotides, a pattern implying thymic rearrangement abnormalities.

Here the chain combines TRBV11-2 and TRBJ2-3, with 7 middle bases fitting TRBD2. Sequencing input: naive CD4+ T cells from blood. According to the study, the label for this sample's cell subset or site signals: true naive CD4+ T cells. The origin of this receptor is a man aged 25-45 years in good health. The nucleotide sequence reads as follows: TGTGCCAGCAGCTTATGGGCGGGAGCAGTAGATACGCAGTATTTT. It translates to CASSLWAGAVDTQYF.